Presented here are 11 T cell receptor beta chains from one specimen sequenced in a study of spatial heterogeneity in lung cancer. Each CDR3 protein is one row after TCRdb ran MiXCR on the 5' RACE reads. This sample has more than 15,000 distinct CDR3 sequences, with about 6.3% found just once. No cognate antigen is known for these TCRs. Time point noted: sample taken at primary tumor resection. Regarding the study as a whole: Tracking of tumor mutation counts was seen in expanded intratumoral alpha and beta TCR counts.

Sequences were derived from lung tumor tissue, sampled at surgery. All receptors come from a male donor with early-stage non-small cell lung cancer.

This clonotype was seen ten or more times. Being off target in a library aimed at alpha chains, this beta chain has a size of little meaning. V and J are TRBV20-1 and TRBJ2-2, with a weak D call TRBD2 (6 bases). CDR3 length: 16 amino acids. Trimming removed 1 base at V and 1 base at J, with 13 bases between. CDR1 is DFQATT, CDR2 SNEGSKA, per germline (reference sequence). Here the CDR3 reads CSARGFGGMNTGELFF. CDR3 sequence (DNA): TGCAGTGCTAGAGGTTTTGGGGGGATGAACACCGGGGAGCTGTTTTTT.

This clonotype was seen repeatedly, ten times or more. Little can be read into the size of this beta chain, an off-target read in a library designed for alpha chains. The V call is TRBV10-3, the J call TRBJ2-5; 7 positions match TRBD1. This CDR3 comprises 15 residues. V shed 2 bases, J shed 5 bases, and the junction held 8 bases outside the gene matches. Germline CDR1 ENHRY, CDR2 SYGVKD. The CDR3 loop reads CAISEPPGGLETQYF. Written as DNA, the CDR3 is TGTGCCATCAGTGAGCCCCCAGGGGGTTTGGAGACCCAGTACTTC.

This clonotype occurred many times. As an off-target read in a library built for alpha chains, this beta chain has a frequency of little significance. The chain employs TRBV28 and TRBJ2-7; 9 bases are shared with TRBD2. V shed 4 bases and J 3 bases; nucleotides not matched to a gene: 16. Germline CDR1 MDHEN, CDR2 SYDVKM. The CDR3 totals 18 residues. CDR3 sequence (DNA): TGTGCCAGCAGTTCCCCTCAACTTGTTAGCGGGAGTTACTACGAGCAGTACTTC. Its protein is CASSSPQLVSGSYYEQYF.

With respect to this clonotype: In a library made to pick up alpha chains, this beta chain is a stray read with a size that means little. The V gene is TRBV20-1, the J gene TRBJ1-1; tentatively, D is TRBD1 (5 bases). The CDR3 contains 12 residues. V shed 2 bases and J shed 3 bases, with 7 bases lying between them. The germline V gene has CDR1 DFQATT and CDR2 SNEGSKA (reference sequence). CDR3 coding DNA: TGCAGTGCTAGACAAGGGGACACTGAAGCTTTCTTT. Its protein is CSARQGDTEAFF.

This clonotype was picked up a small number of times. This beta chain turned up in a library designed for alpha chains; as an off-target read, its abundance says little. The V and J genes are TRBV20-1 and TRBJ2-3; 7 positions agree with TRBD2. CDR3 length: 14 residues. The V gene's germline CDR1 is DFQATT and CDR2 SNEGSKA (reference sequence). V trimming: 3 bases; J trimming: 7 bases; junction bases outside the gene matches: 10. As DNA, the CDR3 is TGCAGTGCTAGTGTGACTGGCGGGAGACATACGCAGTATTTT. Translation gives CSASVTGGRHTQYF.

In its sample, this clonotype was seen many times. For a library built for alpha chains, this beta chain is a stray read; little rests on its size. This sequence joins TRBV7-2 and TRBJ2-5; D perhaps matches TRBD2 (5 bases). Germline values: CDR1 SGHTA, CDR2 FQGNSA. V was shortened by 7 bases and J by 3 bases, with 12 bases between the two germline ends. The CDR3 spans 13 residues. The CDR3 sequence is CASNLGLEETQYF. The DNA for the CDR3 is TGTGCCAGCAACCTAGGACTTGAAGAGACCCAGTACTTC.

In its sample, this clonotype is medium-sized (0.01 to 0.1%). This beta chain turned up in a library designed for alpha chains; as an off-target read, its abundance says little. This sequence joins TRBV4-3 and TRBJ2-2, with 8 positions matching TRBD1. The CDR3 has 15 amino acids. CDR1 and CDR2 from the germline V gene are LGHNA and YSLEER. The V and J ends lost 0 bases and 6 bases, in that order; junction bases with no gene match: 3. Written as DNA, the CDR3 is TGCGCCAGCAGCCAAGATCCACAGGGGGCCGGGGAGCTGTTTTTT. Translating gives CASSQDPQGAGELFF.

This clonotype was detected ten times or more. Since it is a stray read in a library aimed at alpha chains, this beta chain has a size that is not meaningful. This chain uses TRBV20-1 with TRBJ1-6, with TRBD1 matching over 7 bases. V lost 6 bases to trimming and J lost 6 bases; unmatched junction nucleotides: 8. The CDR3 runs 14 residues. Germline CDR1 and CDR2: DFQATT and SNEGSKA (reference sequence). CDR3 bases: TGCAGTGCACCCCGACAGGGCAGTAATTCACCCCTCCACTTT. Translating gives CSAPRQGSNSPLHF.

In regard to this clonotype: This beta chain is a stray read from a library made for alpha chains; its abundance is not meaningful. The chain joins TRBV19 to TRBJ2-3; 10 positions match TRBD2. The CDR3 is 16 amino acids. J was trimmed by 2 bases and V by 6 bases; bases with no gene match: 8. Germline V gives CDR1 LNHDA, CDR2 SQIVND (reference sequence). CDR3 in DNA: TGTGCCAGTAGCCCCCGGACTAGCGGATTCACAGATACGCAGTATTTT. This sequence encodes CASSPRTSGFTDTQYF.

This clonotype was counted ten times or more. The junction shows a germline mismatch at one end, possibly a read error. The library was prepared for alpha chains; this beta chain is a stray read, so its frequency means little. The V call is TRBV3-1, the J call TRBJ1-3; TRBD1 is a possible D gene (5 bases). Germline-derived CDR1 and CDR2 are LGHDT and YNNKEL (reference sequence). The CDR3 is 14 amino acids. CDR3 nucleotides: TGTGCCAGCAGCCTCGGGGGGGATGGAGACACCATATATTTT. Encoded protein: CASSLGGDGDTIYF.

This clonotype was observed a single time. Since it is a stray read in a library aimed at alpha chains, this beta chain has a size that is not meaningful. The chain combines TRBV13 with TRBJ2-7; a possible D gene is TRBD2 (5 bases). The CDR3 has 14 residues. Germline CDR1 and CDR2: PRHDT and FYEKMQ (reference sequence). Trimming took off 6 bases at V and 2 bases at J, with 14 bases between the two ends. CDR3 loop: CASSPEGPPYEQYF. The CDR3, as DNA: TGTGCCAGCAGTCCCGAGGGCCCCCCCTACGAGCAGTACTTC.